This T cell receptor (beta chain) was retrieved from a study of cytomegalovirus exposure and HLA in healthy donors. Germline values: CDR1 LNHNV, CDR2 YYDKDF (reference sequence). The length of the CDR3 is 15 residues. The PCR had 60 Vbeta and 13 Jbeta primers. Assay: immunoSEQ multiplex PCR; the TCRdb copy retains only in-frame clones and omits some. The sample has just under 70,000 clones, 81% seen once. The chain links TRBV15 to TRBJ2-7; no firm D call. The receptor was isolated from a human donor in good health. Sequences were obtained from PBMCs. CDR3 in amino acids: CAFFFKQKAAYEQYF. CDR3 nucleotide sequence: TGTGCTTTTTTTTTCAAGCAGAAGGCGGCATACGAGCAGTACTTC.